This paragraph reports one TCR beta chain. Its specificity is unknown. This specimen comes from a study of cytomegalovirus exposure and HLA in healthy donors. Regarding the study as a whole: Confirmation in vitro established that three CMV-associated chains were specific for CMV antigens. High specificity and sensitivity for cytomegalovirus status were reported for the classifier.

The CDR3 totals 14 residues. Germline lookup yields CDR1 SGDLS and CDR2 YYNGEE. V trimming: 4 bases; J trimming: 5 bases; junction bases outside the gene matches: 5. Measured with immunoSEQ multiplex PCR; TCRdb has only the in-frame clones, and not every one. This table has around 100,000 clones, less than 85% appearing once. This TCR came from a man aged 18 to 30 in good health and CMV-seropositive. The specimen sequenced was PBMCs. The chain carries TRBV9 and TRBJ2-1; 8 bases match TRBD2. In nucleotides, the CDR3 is TGTGCCAGCAGCTCAGGACTAGCTGACAATGAGCAGTTCTTC. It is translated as CASSSGLADNEQFF.